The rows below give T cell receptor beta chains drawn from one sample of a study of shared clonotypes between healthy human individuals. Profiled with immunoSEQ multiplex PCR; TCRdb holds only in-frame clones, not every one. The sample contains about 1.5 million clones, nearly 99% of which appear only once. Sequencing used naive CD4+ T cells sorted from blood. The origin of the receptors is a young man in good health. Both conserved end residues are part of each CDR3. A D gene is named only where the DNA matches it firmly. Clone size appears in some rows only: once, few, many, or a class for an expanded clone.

DNA: TGTGCCAGCAGCGCAGGCGAACCGGGACGGCCCTACGAGCAGTACTTC
CDR3: CASSAGEPGRPYEQYF
J: TRBJ2-7
D: NA
V: TRBV5-4
size: NA

DNA: TGTGCCAGCAGTTGGGACACAAGCTCCTACAATGAGCAGTTCTTC
CDR3: CASSWDTSSYNEQFF
J: TRBJ2-1
D: NA
V: TRBV27
size: NA

DNA: TGCGCCAGCAGCCCCGTTCCGGGACTAGCGGGCACTAATGAGCAGTTCTTC
CDR3: CASSPVPGLAGTNEQFF
J: TRBJ2-1
D: TRBD2
V: TRBV5-1
size: NA

DNA: TGTGCCAGCAGCAAGACTAGCGGCATCTACGAGCAGTACTTC
CDR3: CASSKTSGIYEQYF
J: TRBJ2-7
D: TRBD2
V: TRBV9
size: NA

DNA: TGTGCCAGCAGCTTTTCATTGAGGGGAAACACCATATATTTT
CDR3: CASSFSLRGNTIYF
J: TRBJ1-3
D: NA
V: TRBV5-5
size: NA

DNA: TGTGCCAGCAGCTTGGGGACAGGGCCGGGTATTACAGATACGCAGTATTTT
CDR3: CASSLGTGPGITDTQYF
J: TRBJ2-3
D: TRBD1
V: TRBV5-4
size: NA

DNA: TGCAGCGTTGAGCTTCTTGCTTTGTCCCCGATCGTCACCTTC
CDR3: CSVELLALSPIVTF
J: TRBJ1-2
D: NA
V: TRBV29-1
size: NA

DNA: TGTGCCAGCAGTCAGTTGGGGGGCTCCTACAATGAGCAGTTCTTC
CDR3: CASSQLGGSYNEQFF
J: TRBJ2-1
D: NA
V: TRBV2
size: NA

DNA: TGTGCCAGCAGCGCGGGACTAGCGGGAGTGAATGAGCAGTTCTTC
CDR3: CASSAGLAGVNEQFF
J: TRBJ2-1
D: TRBD2
V: TRBV7-2
size: once

DNA: TGCAGCGTCGGGACAGGGATCTACGAGCAGTACTTC
CDR3: CSVGTGIYEQYF
J: TRBJ2-7
D: TRBD1
V: TRBV29-1
size: NA

DNA: TGCGCCAGCAGCCAAGACGGACAGGGTGAAGCTTTCTTT
CDR3: CASSQDGQGEAFF
J: TRBJ1-1
D: TRBD1
V: TRBV4-3
size: NA

DNA: TGTGCCAGCAGTGCCGGGAGGCTCGTCCGTCCGCAGTATTTT
CDR3: CASSAGRLVRPQYF
J: TRBJ2-3
D: TRBD2
V: TRBV2
size: NA

DNA: TGTGCCAGCAGCGGACTAGGACAGTCTCTGTCTGGGGCCAACGTCCTGACTTTC
CDR3: CASSGLGQSLSGANVLTF
J: TRBJ2-6
D: NA
V: TRBV7-9
size: NA

DNA: TGTGCCAGCAGCTTAGGCCCGACGGCGTACAATGAGCAGTTCTTC
CDR3: CASSLGPTAYNEQFF
J: TRBJ2-1
D: NA
V: TRBV7-2
size: NA

DNA: TGTGCCAGCAGCCCGCCCCCTAGGCCCCGGGGCGAAGATACGCAGTATTTT
CDR3: CASSPPPRPRGEDTQYF
J: TRBJ2-3
D: NA
V: TRBV13
size: NA

DNA: TGTGCCTGGAGTGTGACAGGCACAGATACGCAGTATTTT
CDR3: CAWSVTGTDTQYF
J: TRBJ2-3
D: NA
V: TRBV30
size: NA

DNA: TGTGCCAGCTCACCGGGTCAGGGAGGAGAGACCCAGTACTTC
CDR3: CASSPGQGGETQYF
J: TRBJ2-5
D: NA
V: TRBV18
size: NA

DNA: TGTGCCACCAGCAGAGATATACACAATGAGCAGTTCTTC
CDR3: CATSRDIHNEQFF
J: TRBJ2-1
D: NA
V: TRBV15
size: NA

DNA: TGTGCCAGCTCACCACTTACGGCAGGGCAAGGTGGAAACACCATATATTTT
CDR3: CASSPLTAGQGGNTIYF
J: TRBJ1-3
D: NA
V: TRBV18
size: NA

DNA: TGTGCCAGCAGTCCTATGGGACGTCCAACCTACGAGCAGTACTTC
CDR3: CASSPMGRPTYEQYF
J: TRBJ2-7
D: NA
V: TRBV28
size: NA

DNA: TGTGCCAGCAGTTTGACCGGGGGTCAGTACGAGCAGTACTTC
CDR3: CASSLTGGQYEQYF
J: TRBJ2-7
D: NA
V: TRBV28
size: NA

DNA: TGTGCCAGCAGTGCCGCCACACAGGGATATAGCAATCAGCCCCAGCATTTT
CDR3: CASSAATQGYSNQPQHF
J: TRBJ1-5
D: NA
V: TRBV6-1
size: NA

DNA: TGTGCCAGCAGCCCGTGGGGGAACACTGAAGCTTTCTTT
CDR3: CASSPWGNTEAFF
J: TRBJ1-1
D: NA
V: TRBV7-8
size: NA

DNA: TGTGCCAGTAGCGGGCGGACCGGGGGTGAGCAGTACTTC
CDR3: CASSGRTGGEQYF
J: TRBJ2-7
D: NA
V: TRBV19
size: NA

DNA: TGTGCCAGCACCCCATCTGGATTAACCTACGAGCAGTACTTC
CDR3: CASTPSGLTYEQYF
J: TRBJ2-7
D: NA
V: TRBV6-5
size: NA

DNA: TGTGCCAGCAGCCCAACGGGACTCCAAGAGACCCAGTACTTC
CDR3: CASSPTGLQETQYF
J: TRBJ2-5
D: NA
V: TRBV11-2
size: NA

DNA: TGTGCCAGCAGCGTAGCGGGACTAGCCGAGCAGTACTTC
CDR3: CASSVAGLAEQYF
J: TRBJ2-7
D: TRBD2
V: TRBV9
size: NA